At least ten counts were recorded for the clone carrying this T cell receptor (beta chain). The sample belongs to a study of blood T cells in healthy people across ages. PCR was performed a second time for about 7 to 11 cycles using a sample-barcoded 5' primer and a J-beta primer mix. TCRdb analysed the 5' RACE reads with MiXCR anew, one entry per CDR3 protein. This sample has 1.5 million to 2 million distinct CDR3 sequences, with about 32% found just once. The TCR was taken from a woman aged 30 to 39 in good health. The sample was blood.

DNA of the CDR3: TGCAGCGTTGCGTTTGCCTGGGTAGGCGATACGCAGTATTTT. It translates to CSVAFAWVGDTQYF. The V and J genes are TRBV29-1 and TRBJ2-3, with D hard to call. The germline CDR1 and CDR2 sequences are SQVTM and ANQGSEA. V shed 4 bases and J shed 6 bases, with 17 bases lying between them. The CDR3 length is 14 residues.